The next 16 T cell receptor beta chains were all read from a single sample in a study of T cells in Graves' hyperthyroidism and ophthalmopathy. The TCR beta CDR3 regions underwent amplification using RNA transcripts as the source. The study used the HTBI primer set for a first-round RT-PCR of the TCR CDR3. TCRdb independently ran MiXCR on the multiplex PCR reads; one entry per CDR3 protein. The data show around 350,000 distinct CDR3 sequences, 20% to 25% seen once. The sequenced material came from blood. The receptors come from a man aged 45-65 years with Graves' hyperthyroidism.

This clonotype occurred a few times. The V call is TRBV5-1, the J call TRBJ2-7; TRBD2 matches 9 bases. V lost 4 bases and J lost 6; bases outside the gene matches: 5. The CDR3 totals 13 residues. CDR1 is SGHRS, CDR2 YFSETQ, per germline. The CDR3 DNA follows: TGCGCCAGCAGCCCTAGCGGGGCGGCCGAGCAGTACTTC. Its protein is CASSPSGAAEQYF.

A few counts support this clonotype. V and J are TRBV7-6 and TRBJ1-5, with 8 bases identical to TRBD1. The germline CDR1 and CDR2 sequences are SGHVS and FNYEAQ. Trimming cost V 3 bases and J 7 bases; bases outside gene matches: 5. This CDR3 contains 14 residues. The CDR3: CASSFNRGSQPQHF. For the CDR3, the DNA is TGTGCCAGCAGCTTTAACAGGGGGTCACAGCCCCAGCATTTT.

V gene TRBV5-1 combines with J gene TRBJ1-3; no reliable D call. The germline CDR1 and CDR2 sequences are SGHRS and YFSETQ. Trimming pared 0 bases from V and 2 bases from J, leaving 9 bases between. The CDR3 loop spans 15 amino acids. The CDR3 is CASSLAAMPGNTIYF. CDR3 bases: TGCGCCAGCAGCTTGGCCGCGATGCCTGGAAACACCATATATTTT.

This clonotype was seen more than once but under ten times. The rearrangement joins TRBV19 to TRBJ2-1; 7 bases fit TRBD2. The V segment lost 4 bases and the J segment 0 bases; nucleotides outside the gene matches: 3. Germline CDR1 reads LNHDA; CDR2 reads SQIVND (reference sequence). The CDR3 is 15 amino acids. The CDR3, as DNA: TGTGCCAGTAGTAGGCGGGAGAACTCCTACAATGAGCAGTTCTTC. Protein sequence: CASSRRENSYNEQFF.

This clonotype was found a few times. V and J are TRBV14 and TRBJ2-1; D might be TRBD1 (6 bases). There are 15 residues in the CDR3. V lost 4 bases and J lost 5, with 15 bases in between. CDR1 is SGHDN, CDR2 FVKESK, per germline. CDR3 nucleotides: TGTGCCAGCAGCCGCACCTGGGGGCAGAACAATGAGCAGTTCTTC. It encodes CASSRTWGQNNEQFF.

This chain connects TRBV6-2 or TRBV6-3 to TRBJ1-6; the match to TRBD1 covers 7 bases. Germline trimming cut 6 bases from V and 5 bases from J; bases unmatched to any gene: 7. This CDR3 is built from 15 residues. Germline CDR1 and CDR2: MNHEY and SVGEGT. In nucleotides, the CDR3 is TGTGCCAGCAGGGCAGGGACAGCCAATAATTCACCCCTCCACTTT. Encoded protein: CASRAGTANNSPLHF.

This clonotype has just a few counts. This chain connects TRBV6-1 to TRBJ1-1, with 10 bases aligning to TRBD1. The germline V gene has CDR1 MNHNS and CDR2 SASEGT. J was trimmed by 11 bases and V by 5 bases; bases with no gene match: 5. The CDR3 sequence is 12 residues long. Here the CDR3 reads CASSQDRGAAFF. The CDR3 DNA follows: TGTGCCAGCAGTCAGGACAGGGGGGCGGCTTTCTTT.

This clonotype appeared many times. J is TRBJ2-3 and V is TRBV12-3 or TRBV12-4; 12 bases are a match to TRBD2. This CDR3 region has 16 residues. Unmatched junction bases numbered 7, after V lost 4 bases and J lost 5 bases. This CDR3 is CASSSTTSGRLDTQYF. The CDR3 DNA reads as TGTGCCAGCAGTTCGACGACTAGCGGGAGATTAGATACGCAGTATTTT.

This rearrangement joins TRBV20-1 to TRBJ2-7; D gene ambiguous. CDR1 and CDR2 (germline): DFQATT, SNEGSKA (reference sequence). Trimming cost V 6 bases and J 4 bases, with 19 bases left between them. The CDR3 totals 14 residues. The DNA of the CDR3 is TGCAGTGCCCCCCAGAGGACGGTACCTTACGAGCAGTACTTC. Its translation: CSAPQRTVPYEQYF.

This clonotype has only a few counts. The chain recombines TRBV29-1 with TRBJ2-3; 14 nucleotides align to TRBD2. CDR3 length: 15 residues. J gave up 4 bases and V 6 bases, and 6 bases lay outside the gene matches. Germline assignment: CDR1 SQVTM and CDR2 ANQGSEA. The CDR3 DNA reads as TGCAGCGTGGATAGGACTAGCGGGGGGTCAGATACGCAGTATTTT. Translating it yields CSVDRTSGGSDTQYF.

The chain links TRBV28 to TRBJ2-1, with TRBD2 matching 9 bases. Looked up from germline, CDR1 is MDHEN and CDR2 is SYDVKM. V shed 6 bases and J 0 bases; nucleotides not matched to a gene: 9. This CDR3 comprises 17 residues. The CDR3 sequence: CASRLGTSRYSYNEQFF. In DNA, the CDR3 is TGTGCCAGCAGACTGGGGACTAGCCGATACTCCTACAATGAGCAGTTCTTC.

Many counts were recorded for this clonotype. In DNA form, the CDR3 reads TGTGCCAGCAGCTCATTAGCTATCACAGATACGCAGTATTTT. This encodes CASSSLAITDTQYF. The V and J genes are TRBV7-2 and TRBJ2-3; D is ambiguous. Germline CDR1 and CDR2: SGHTA and FQGNSA. V dropped 4 bases and J dropped 2 bases, with 10 bases sitting between them. The CDR3 runs 14 residues.

This clonotype was seen only a few times. This rearrangement joins TRBV11-1 to TRBJ2-5; the D is unclear. The germline CDR1 and CDR2 sequences are SGHAT and FQDESV (reference sequence). The CDR3 extends over 13 amino acids. V lost 7 bases and J 5 bases, leaving 14 bases between the germline ends. CDR3 sequence: CASNGYRMETQYF. In DNA, the CDR3 is TGTGCCAGCAACGGTTATCGAATGGAGACCCAGTACTTC.

This clonotype was seen many times. The junction departs from germline at one end; a sequencing error may be responsible. V gene TRBV7-3 combines with J gene TRBJ2-7, with D possibly TRBD2 on 6 matching bases. Per the germline V gene, CDR1 is SGHTA and CDR2 is FQGTGA. The CDR3 totals 13 residues. CDR3 amino acids: CASSPGREWEKHF. DNA of the CDR3: TGTGCCAGCAGCCCAGGACGGGAGTGGGAGAAGCACTTC. Combining the CDR3 with reference TRBV7-3 and TRBJ2-7 gives the whole variable domain GAGVSQTPSNKVTEKGKYVELRCDPISGHTALYWYRQSLGQGPEFLIYFQGTGAADDSGLPNDRFFAVRPEGSVSTLKIQRTERGDSAVYLCASSPGREWEKHFGPGTRLTVT.

This clonotype was picked up many times. The chain joins TRBV6-1 to TRBJ1-1; D is undetermined. V lost 0 bases and J lost 7, with 3 bases in between. The germline CDR1 and CDR2 sequences are MNHNS and SASEGT. The CDR3 length is 11 residues. The CDR3: CASSEAVEAFF. The CDR3 region has the DNA TGTGCCAGCAGTGAAGCAGTTGAAGCTTTCTTT.

This clonotype was picked up a small number of times. The chain carries TRBV20-1 and TRBJ2-7; D may correspond to TRBD1 or TRBD2 (5 bases each). V was pared by 4 bases and J by 3 bases, with 10 bases between. The CDR3 is 12 amino acids. Germline values: CDR1 DFQATT, CDR2 SNEGSKA (reference sequence). The chain's CDR3 is CSATGRNYEQYF. The CDR3 bases are TGCAGTGCTACGGGACGGAACTACGAGCAGTACTTC.